This T cell receptor (beta chain) was obtained from a study of beta chain features in type 1 diabetes. Expressed TCRB transcripts got sequenced, as all isolated RNA was reverse transcribed. Repertoires were generated with immunoSEQ multiplex PCR, while TCRdb's copy carries only in-frame clones and drops some. In the table there are roughly 700,000 clones, roughly 13% of which are singletons. Of note for this clone: The antigen remains unidentified.

Study-level results: Significant though moderate, a shortening of TCRB CDR3s appeared in all four CD4+ subsets of Type 1 diabetes patients.

CDR1 is SQVTM and CDR2 is ANQGSEA in the germline V gene. The junction had 4 bases not matched to a gene; V was cut back by 8 bases and J by 7 bases. CDR3 length: 10 amino acids. Sequenced material: naive CD4+ T cells from blood. The V gene is TRBV29-1, the J gene TRBJ1-1; 7 positions match TRBD1. The sequence derives from a man between 18 and 29 years old with type 1 diabetes. This CDR3 reads CSTRDSEAFF. Written as DNA, the CDR3 is TGCAGCACTAGGGACAGTGAAGCTTTCTTT.